Listed here are 25 T cell receptor beta chains from one sample, sequenced in a study of shared clonotypes between healthy human individuals. Libraries were prepared by immunoSEQ multiplex PCR; TCRdb keeps only in-frame clonotypes and omits some of them. Here the sample spans hundreds of thousands of clones, 90% to 97% being singletons. Input material: naive CD4+ T cells sorted from blood. Subset given: CD45RA+ positively selected. The receptors shown here come from a woman in her thirties in good health.

The V call is TRBV28, the J call TRBJ2-5; D is perhaps TRBD2 (5 bases). The J call may be incorrect, as the DNA end agrees better with TRBJ2-7. CDR1 is MDHEN, CDR2 SYDVKM, per germline. The CDR3 has 16 amino acids. The chain's CDR3 is CASSSTGSGATYEQYF. CDR3 bases: TGTGCCAGCAGTTCTACGGGAAGCGGAGCGACGTACGAGCAGTACTTC.

This clone was seen more than once but under ten times. The chain recombines TRBV10-3 with TRBJ2-7; no definite D call. The germline gives CDR1 ENHRY, CDR2 SYGVKD. The CDR3 sequence is 10 residues long. The DNA for the CDR3 is TGTGCTACAAAGGTAGGCGAGCAGTACTTC. It yields the protein CATKVGEQYF.

In its sample, this clone was seen once. The genes are TRBV4-2 and TRBJ2-1; 12 bases agree with TRBD2. The germline CDR1 and CDR2 sequences are LGHNA and YNFKEQ. This CDR3 is 17 amino acids long. J lost 9 bases, V lost 1 base, and 10 bases had no gene match. CDR3 bases: TGTGCCAGCAGCCAAGGAAGGACTAGCGGGATAGTAGGTGAGCAGTTCTTC. Translated: CASSQGRTSGIVGEQFF.

The V and J genes are TRBV19 and TRBJ2-7; 9 nucleotides agree with TRBD1. Germline assignment: CDR1 LNHDA and CDR2 SQIVND (reference sequence). V shed 4 bases and J 1 base; nucleotides not matched to a gene: 5. The CDR3 has 15 residues. In DNA form, the CDR3 reads TGTGCCAGTAGTACTGACAGGGGGGCGTCCTACGAGCAGTACTTC. Protein sequence: CASSTDRGASYEQYF.

The chain is built from TRBV18 and TRBJ2-7, with 9 bases lining up with TRBD1. The germline V gene has CDR1 KGHSH and CDR2 LQKENI. The CDR3 contains 15 residues. V gave up 6 bases and J gave up 5 bases; unmatched junction bases: 11. CDR3 in DNA: TGTGCCAGCTCCCGAACGCCGGGACAGGGAGACGAGCAGTACTTC. This codes for CASSRTPGQGDEQYF.

This chain joins TRBV5-1 and TRBJ2-7; D is perhaps TRBD1 or TRBD2 (5 bases each). The ends were cut back, 4 bases at V and 6 bases at J, with 17 bases in the middle. Germline CDR1 is SGHRS and CDR2 is YFSETQ. The CDR3 runs 14 residues. In DNA, the CDR3 is TGCGCCAGCAGCCCCCGGGACGGAGTTGGCGAGCAGTACTTC. Its protein is CASSPRDGVGEQYF.

The table lists this clone with a count of one. The chain recombines TRBV18 with TRBJ2-3, with TRBD2 as a possible D gene (5 bases). Trimming stripped 2 bases from V and 1 base from J, with 13 bases between. From germline, CDR1 is KGHSH and CDR2 LQKENI. The CDR3 loop spans 16 amino acids. This CDR3 is CASSPKVAGGTDTQYF. The CDR3 DNA sequence: TGTGCCAGCTCACCAAAGGTAGCCGGGGGCACAGATACGCAGTATTTT.

V is TRBV18 and J is TRBJ1-1, with D possibly matching TRBD1 (5 bases). Trimming took 6 bases from V and 1 from J, leaving 18 bases between them. The CDR3 runs to 16 residues. Germline CDR1 reads KGHSH; CDR2 reads LQKENI. CDR3 coding DNA: TGTGCCAGCTCGCCTAATCCGGGACGGACGAACACTGAAGCTTTCTTT. It encodes CASSPNPGRTNTEAFF.

The chain couples TRBV6-5 to TRBJ2-7, with 8 bases aligning to TRBD1. Germline V gives CDR1 MNHEY, CDR2 SVGAGI. The CDR3 length is 15 residues. The trim removed 0 bases at V and 3 bases at J, leaving 4 bases unmatched. The CDR3 region is CASSYSGQVLYEQYF. CDR3 sequence (DNA): TGTGCCAGCAGTTACTCGGGACAGGTCCTCTACGAGCAGTACTTC.

This clone was seen only a few times. The chain is built from TRBV27 and TRBJ1-5; the match to TRBD1 covers 9 bases. The CDR3 runs 13 residues. The germline CDR1 and CDR2 sequences are MNHEY and SMNVEV (reference sequence). V shed 9 bases and J 7 bases; nucleotides not matched to a gene: 7. CDR3 protein: CARVPGQGQPQHF. CDR3 bases: TGTGCCAGGGTGCCGGGACAGGGCCAGCCCCAGCATTTT.

The chain carries TRBV29-1 and TRBJ2-5; D possibly corresponds to TRBD1 (5 bases). The J call may be mistaken, given a closer DNA end match to TRBJ2-7. The length of the CDR3 is 12 residues. The V gene's germline CDR1 is SQVTM and CDR2 ANQGSEA. In DNA form, the CDR3 reads TGCAGCGTTGGGGGCCAGCACTACGAGCAGTACTTC. Translating it yields CSVGGQHYEQYF.

The genes are TRBV19 and TRBJ2-1; D unclear. V was pared by 3 bases and J by 0 bases, with 6 bases between. Germline V CDR1 and CDR2: LNHDA, SQIVND (reference sequence). This CDR3 is built from 14 residues. CDR3 in DNA: TGTGCCAGTAGTATCCAGAGCTCCTACAATGAGCAGTTCTTC. Its translation is CASSIQSSYNEQFF.

The V gene is TRBV19, the J gene TRBJ2-1; D may be TRBD1 (5 bases). This CDR3 is 14 amino acids long. V lost 8 bases, J lost 0 bases, and 11 bases lay in between. CDR1 is LNHDA, CDR2 SQIVND, per germline (reference sequence). The CDR3 region has the DNA TGTGCCAGTGGGGCGGACCGCTCCTACAATGAGCAGTTCTTC. This sequence encodes CASGADRSYNEQFF.

Details on this clone: Its ends do not fully match the called genes, so a read error is possible. The chain carries TRBV28 and TRBJ2-7; 12 bases line up with TRBD2. Germline V lookup: CDR1 MDHEN, CDR2 SYDVKM. This CDR3 spans 11 amino acids. CDR3 bases: TGTGCCAGCAGTTCACTAGCGGGAGGAAACTTC. It yields the protein CASSSLAGGNF.

The chain is built from TRBV10-1 and TRBJ2-3, with D unresolved. The CDR3 consists of 13 residues. Germline loops: CDR1 WNHNN, CDR2 SYGVQD (reference sequence). V shed 4 bases and J shed 2 bases, with 7 bases lying between them. In DNA, the CDR3 is TGCGCCAGCAGTGTCCACCTCACAGATACGCAGTATTTT. It translates to CASSVHLTDTQYF.

The rearrangement links TRBV7-8 to TRBJ2-1, with 9 positions matching TRBD1. This CDR3 is 15 amino acids long. Trimming at V came to 5 bases and at J to 2 bases, leaving 4 bases not matched to a gene. Germline V gene lookup returns CDR1 SGHVS and CDR2 FQNEAQ. The CDR3 loop reads CASSHGTGPYNEQFF. CDR3 in DNA: TGTGCCAGCAGCCACGGGACAGGGCCCTACAATGAGCAGTTCTTC.

CDR3: CSVARAGITVEQYF. CDR3 DNA: TGCAGCGTCGCCCGGGCCGGGATCACTGTCGAGCAGTACTTC. The rearrangement links TRBV29-1 to TRBJ2-7; possible D gene TRBD2, 5 bases. CDR1 SQVTM and CDR2 ANQGSEA come from the germline V gene. The CDR3 runs 14 residues. Trimming pared 6 bases from V and 6 bases from J, leaving 21 bases between.

CDR3 in amino acids: CASSLGNFQGIYGYTF. The CDR3 DNA is TGCGCCAGCAGCTTGGGAAACTTTCAGGGAATCTATGGCTACACCTTC. The V gene is TRBV5-1, the J gene TRBJ1-2; a possible D gene is TRBD1 (5 bases). CDR3 size: 16 residues. Trimming removed 0 bases at V and 4 bases at J, with 16 bases between. Germline V gives CDR1 SGHRS, CDR2 YFSETQ.

J is TRBJ2-2 and V is TRBV5-4; 10 bases line up with TRBD2. The J segment lost 6 bases and the V segment lost 0 bases, leaving 5 bases of the junction unmatched. Germline CDR1 is SGHNT and CDR2 is YYREEE (reference sequence). The length of the CDR3 is 16 residues. The CDR3 nucleotides are TGTGCCAGCAGCTTGGAGCTAGCGGGAGAACCCGGGGAGCTGTTTTTT. Its translation: CASSLELAGEPGELFF.

J is TRBJ2-3 and V is TRBV9, with 7 nucleotides matching TRBD2. Per the germline V gene, CDR1 is SGDLS and CDR2 is YYNGEE. Trimming removed 6 bases from V and 2 bases from J; junction bases left unmatched: 9. The CDR3 runs to 15 residues. CDR3 DNA: TGTGCCAGCAACCCTAGCGGACTAAACACAGATACGCAGTATTTT. Protein sequence: CASNPSGLNTDTQYF.

The V and J genes are TRBV2 and TRBJ2-7; no reliable D call. V lost 3 bases and J 0 bases, leaving 9 bases between the germline ends. Germline assignment: CDR1 SNHLY and CDR2 FYNNEI. The CDR3 has 14 residues. The CDR3 reads CASSDFAVSYEQYF. In DNA, the CDR3 is TGTGCCAGCAGTGACTTTGCAGTCTCCTACGAGCAGTACTTC.

This chain uses TRBV27 with TRBJ2-7, with D unresolved. V was clipped by 0 bases and J by 1 base, with 4 bases between them. The CDR3 has 13 residues. The V gene's germline CDR1 is MNHEY and CDR2 SMNVEV (reference sequence). For the CDR3, the DNA is TGTGCCAGCAGTTTATCGGCATCCTACGAGCAGTACTTC. Protein product: CASSLSASYEQYF.

This sequence joins TRBV2 and TRBJ2-6; D is possibly TRBD1 (5 bases). The V gene's germline CDR1 is SNHLY and CDR2 FYNNEI. This CDR3 is 16 amino acids long. Trimming cost V 6 bases and J 2 bases, with 14 bases left between them. The CDR3 loop is CASRRAYRPGANVLTF. For the CDR3, the DNA is TGTGCCAGCAGGAGAGCCTACAGGCCTGGGGCCAACGTCCTGACTTTC.

This chain uses TRBV28 with TRBJ2-5; weak D call: TRBD1 (5 bases). CDR1 is MDHEN, CDR2 SYDVKM, per germline. The CDR3 contains 14 residues. V was trimmed by 3 bases and J by 5 bases, leaving 13 bases between them. The CDR3 DNA follows: TGTGCCAGCAGTTTTGTTGGGGCTGGGGAGACCCAGTACTTC. Protein product: CASSFVGAGETQYF.

The rearrangement uses TRBV10-3 and TRBJ2-6, with TRBD1 matching over 7 bases. Germline loops: CDR1 ENHRY, CDR2 SYGVKD. CDR3 length: 16 residues. Trimming took 6 bases from V and 0 from J; bases not matched to a gene: 5. CDR3 region: CAISDRAISGANVLTF. CDR3 DNA sequence: TGTGCCATCAGCGACAGGGCAATCTCTGGGGCCAACGTCCTGACTTTC.